Described below is a single T cell receptor beta chain sequence and its context. This clone was seen only a few times. Its antigen has not been determined. No qualities accompany the bases; no much larger clone lies one base away. The library was produced with the immunoSEQ multiplex PCR assay. The multiplex PCR relied on a mix of 60 forward primers for TCR Vbeta segments and 13 reverse primers for TCR Jbeta segments. A multiplex PCR assay on genomic DNA amplified the CDR3 region of rearranged TCR beta genes. The Illumina HiSeq System was used to sequence the amplified TCR beta libraries as 87-base-pair reads. The published analysis was carried out like this. Across the 700 or so repertoires, a later analysis counted tens of millions of unique TCR beta chains, roughly 11 million of which were shared by at least two donors. Raw reads were error-corrected and collapsed into unique sequences with a nearest-neighbor algorithm that merged closely related sequences to remove PCR and sequencing errors. Alignment of CDR3 sequences to IMGT reference sequences was used to assign V, D and J gene segments. For a sequence to be retained, a match of at least six nucleotides was required to both a V gene segment and a J gene segment. Rearrangements were called productive when the CDR3 lacked stop codons and stayed in frame with V and J; all others were non-productive. CDR3 was defined by IMGT convention, running from the second conserved V-encoded cysteine to the conserved J-encoded phenylalanine. The earlier analysis of about 500 of the donors excluded sequences that lacked an unambiguous match to a single V gene segment. An earlier analysis of a few hundred of the donors classified V segments as functional when productive rearrangements were above 56.7% and as segregating when the standard deviation between donors was above 5%. A statistical classification framework was built for diagnosing cytomegalovirus status from the catalog of TCR beta chain sequences. V and J gene assignment, in a later analysis, came from comparing TCR nucleotide sequences with IMGT/GENE-DB human TR gene sequences. Using the TCRdist pipeline, a later analysis assigned CDR3 sequences along with most-parsimonious VDJ recombination scenarios. In a later analysis, each TCR beta chain was defined by its CDR3 amino acid sequence together with its V-gene family, and reads lacking a unique V-gene family were excluded. A later analysis removed 592 highly shared, low-generation-probability nucleotide sequences to deal with suspected cross-contamination and a sequencing artifact. In a later analysis, a clonal expansion index was calculated for each public chain from normalized within-repertoire ranks of inferred template counts. In a later analysis, generation probabilities were computed with a VDJ recombination model fitted to out-of-frame rearrangements, and the resulting probabilities were checked against IGoR. Hypergeometric tests were used in a later analysis to score TCR-TCR, TCR-HLA and TCR-CMV co-occurrence, with a repertoire-size bias correction applied to the TCR pairs. A later analysis estimated false discovery rates by permuting HLA or CMV assignments 20 times. A later analysis grouped co-occurring TCRs with DBSCAN, adding TCRdist sequence similarity when clustering within HLA-allele-positive subsets. Co-occurrence clustering excluded repertoires with fewer than 30,000 or more than 120,000 public chains, plus five with anomalous nucleotide sharing. Sourced from immuneACCESS, this table was stored by TCRdb with only in-frame sequences that have V and J called. A share of the clones is absent; for the studies checked, an unresolved V gene accounts for under half, and the remainder has no known explanation. That table gives V, J and clone size, and the DNA gave D and trimming. Counted in this sample were 180,000 or so clones; 82% of them appeared once. Together, the top ten hold 1.5% of the sample.

The cohort was made up of approximately 670 healthy bone marrow donors. All cohort members were sampled while nominally healthy, although unrecorded immune exposures were likely present. The donor was CMV seronegative and was included in the group of about 350 seronegative cohort members. A peripheral blood sample was collected from each donor, and TCR beta sequencing was performed on peripheral blood mononuclear cells. Genomic DNA extraction from the blood cell samples was performed with the Qiagen DNeasy Blood Extraction Kit. V loses 4 bases, J loses 2 bases, and the germline ends lie 11 bases apart. The germline V gene gives CDR1 as SGHNT and CDR2 as YENEEA. The CDR3 holds 14 amino acids from the cysteine to the phenylalanine. Here the CDR3 DNA is all that survives: 42 bases in frame from base 1. This sample was taken from a study of cytomegalovirus exposure and HLA in healthy donors (dated by TCRdb to between 2016 and 2019). General notes on the study: An earlier analysis of several hundred of the donors reported approximately 300 Gb of sequence data and around 100 million unique TCR beta sequences obtained from around 170 million T cells. Both class I and class II loci were covered by HLA typing, at four-digit resolution. A separate validation cohort of 100 to 150 different subjects was used in addition to the roughly 670-subject first cohort. To decide whether each TCR beta V gene segment behaved as functional or pseudogenic, an earlier analysis of fewer than 750 of the donors relied on high-throughput TCR beta sequencing. Typing coverage differed by locus: A, B, C, DRB1 and DQB1 were typed in about 620-640 donors, DQA1 in approximately 520, DPA1 in 600 to 610, and DPB1 in just under 490. To study patterns of TCR occurrence, a later analysis re-analyzed previously published TCR beta repertoires from around 670 donors and added high-resolution HLA genotyping. All discovery cohort repertoires had been generated on a single sequencing platform. Rather than using new phenotypic data, the later analysis identified candidate immune exposures from TCR beta sequences and from how often those sequences occurred across donors. The study aimed to test whether cataloging public T cell receptors could reveal signatures of past pathogen exposure. Because of strong linkage in the cohort, 4 to 6 DR-DQ haplotypes were treated as single units for association and clustering. Among the roughly 430 genotyped donors, 75% to 90% belonged to the genetic ancestry cluster associated with self-reported Caucasian donors. On average, around 230,000 unique TCR beta nucleotide sequences were sequenced per donor among 398 genotyped donors of the cohort, with roughly 20% of those sequences being non-productive. The study profiled the T cell repertoires of 500 to 800 subjects by immunosequencing and related them to cytomegalovirus serostatus. High-throughput TCR immunosequencing, statistical association of individual TCRs with disease status, and machine learning were combined to predict cytomegalovirus infection status. An early release covering roughly 600 HLA-typed donors comprised about 300 gigabases of sequencing data and tens of millions of unique TCR sequences. Donor age, sex, ethnicity and CMV serostatus were compiled together with the repertoire data. A later genetic analysis took genome-wide SNP genotypes for about three fifths of the roughly 700 donors and used that subset as a discovery cohort.

Paper-wide results and their limitations: According to a later genetic analysis, donors in an Asian-associated ancestry cluster had fewer N-insertions in productive TCRs than the approximately 670-donor mean. In this cohort, only TCR beta chains were sequenced, and detectable features were limited by the absence of alpha or paired-chain data. According to a later analysis, parvovirus B19, influenza, CMV and Epstein-Barr virus appeared linked to several top co-occurrence clusters. The only immune exposure information available for the cohort was CMV serostatus. A few of the identified cytomegalovirus-associated TCR beta chains were confirmed in vitro to be specific for cytomegalovirus antigens. A later analysis found that HLA-associated TCR beta chains were more clonally expanded and had lower generation probabilities than equally common non-associated chains. The authors suggested that the approach could potentially be extended to other disease states and immunological phenotypes. A further reported finding was that TCR beta sequences accurately predicted the HLA-A and HLA-B alleles for most subjects in the first cohort. Linkage disequilibrium might explain the correlated functional status among segregating V segments, but an unknown experimental factor could not be excluded. Most CMV-associated TCR beta chains appeared to be HLA-restricted in a later analysis, and the HLA associations seemed to be driven largely by CMV exposure. Most TCR sequences were observed very rarely across donors, whereas some public TCRs were present in many individuals. The classifier was reported to diagnose cytomegalovirus status with high specificity and sensitivity in both the original cohort and the validation cohort. In an earlier analysis of approximately 590 of the donors, most TCR beta V segments appeared in productive rearrangements about 90% or about 30% of the time, broadly matching IMGT annotations. Assigning TCR associations to individual alleles was difficult when HLA alleles, especially DR and DQ, strongly co-occurred. Because counts were too low, 15 to 20 rarely observed V segments, including chromosome 9 orphons, were excluded from the earlier analysis of some 540 of the donors. A group of highly shared sequence variants was considered likely to be a technical artifact of the sequencing pipeline. In a later analysis, the rate of TCR association differed among HLA loci, with DRB1 alleles having the most associated TCRs and HLA-C alleles having the fewest. Some IMGT-functional V segments, including TRBV6-2 and TRBV6-3, could not be distinguished by the 87-base-pair reads and were therefore excluded. A later genetic analysis associated a missense DCLRE1C variant with V-gene and J-gene trimming of TCR beta chains, and an independent cohort replicated the association. In a later analysis, 16,951 TCR beta sequences were associated with specific HLA alleles at a false discovery rate of 0.05. Sequencing depth was assumed to be roughly uniform across donors in the presence/absence analyses, though that assumption may not hold. The study listed 150 to 200 TCR beta chains as associated with cytomegalovirus. Because HLA typing was missing for some donors at each locus, association tests included only the typed subset.

The receptor was derived from a male donor in good health and CMV-seronegative. Sequencing was carried out using PBMCs. The sequence links TRBV11-3 to TRBJ2-5; possibly the D gene is TRBD1, per 6 matching bases. The CDR3 corresponds to CASSSNDRQETQYF. Read as DNA, the sequence is TGTGCCAGCAGCTCCAACGACAGGCAAGAGACCCAGTACTTC.